Listed below are T cell receptor beta chains from one sample, sequenced in a study of CD8 T cells in ankylosing spondylitis. TCRdb reprocessed the 5' RACE reads with MiXCR, giving one entry per CDR3 protein. The sample yields roughly 230,000 distinct CDR3 sequences, over 15% seen once. Material for sequencing was blood, either unsorted or a sorted T cell fraction (not recorded which). Receptors originate from a male donor with ankylosing spondylitis or in good health (not recorded which). Both conserved end residues are part of each CDR3. A D gene is named only where the DNA matches it firmly. Where a row states a size, it is once, few, many or the class of an expanded clone; other rows omit it.

J,V,size,D,DNA,CDR3
TRBJ2-1,TRBV5-6,-,-,TGTGCCAGCAGCTTGTTGAGGGGACCCTCGGACAATGAGCAGTTCTTC,CASSLLRGPSDNEQFF
TRBJ2-2,TRBV4-1,few,TRBD2,TGCGCCAGCAGCCAAGCACTCCCGCTTAGCGGGAGGAGTCGGGTGAACACCGGGGAGCTGTTTTTT,CASSQALPLSGRSRVNTGELFF
TRBJ2-7,TRBV7-9,-,-,TGTGCCAGCAGTTCCCGGGACTCCTTCCACGAGCAGTACTTC,CASSSRDSFHEQYF
TRBJ1-1,TRBV3-1,few,TRBD1,TGTGCCAGCAGCGGGGACAGGGGATTCACTGAAGCTTTCTTT,CASSGDRGFTEAFF
TRBJ2-6,TRBV7-6,-,-,TGTGCCAGCAGCTTACAGAGCTCTGGGGCCAACGTCCTGACTTTC,CASSLQSSGANVLTF
TRBJ1-5,TRBV5-6,-,TRBD1,TGTGCCAGCGCAACAGGGGGGGATAGCAATCAGCCCCAGCATTTT,CASATGGDSNQPQHF
TRBJ2-2,TRBV7-8,-,-,TGTGCCAGCAGCGCAGCGCCGGACACCGGGGAGCTGTTTTTT,CASSAAPDTGELFF
TRBJ2-7,TRBV9,many,-,TGTGCCAGCAGCGTAGAGGTGGACAGCTCCCTCGACACCTACGAGCAGTACTTC,CASSVEVDSSLDTYEQYF
TRBJ2-1,TRBV12-3/TRBV12-4,many,-,TGTGCCAGCAGTTCATCCAATGAGCAGTTCTTC,CASSSSNEQFF
TRBJ2-7,TRBV12-3/TRBV12-4,-,TRBD2,TGTGCCAGCCAAACTAGCGGCGCATCCTACGAGCAGTACTTC,CASQTSGASYEQYF
TRBJ2-7,TRBV5-1,-,-,TGCGCCAGCAGCTTGGACCCCGAGGACTACGAGCAGTACTTC,CASSLDPEDYEQYF
TRBJ2-2,TRBV6-2/TRBV6-3,few,TRBD2,TGTGCCAGCAGTTACAGTGGGAGGGCCTCCGGGGAGCTGTTTTTT,CASSYSGRASGELFF
TRBJ2-3,TRBV6-5,many,TRBD2,TGTGCCAGCAGTTTGTTTAGCGGGAGCACAGATACGCAGTATTTT,CASSLFSGSTDTQYF
TRBJ1-5,TRBV4-3,few,-,TGCGCCAGCAGCGACGTATGGGGGGCGCGCGGCAATCAGCCCCAGCATTTT,CASSDVWGARGNQPQHF
TRBJ2-1,TRBV27,many,TRBD2,TGTGCCAGCAGGTCAGCGGGAGTGTACTACAATGAGCAGTTCTTC,CASRSAGVYYNEQFF
TRBJ2-7,TRBV4-1,few,TRBD2,TGCGCCAGCAGCCAGGTGGTCCGGACTAGCGGGACAACCTACGAGCAGTACTTC,CASSQVVRTSGTTYEQYF
TRBJ2-7,TRBV5-1,many,TRBD2,TGCGCCAGCAGCACGGGACTAGCCTACGAGCAGTACTTC,CASSTGLAYEQYF
TRBJ2-7,TRBV7-9,-,TRBD1,TGTGCCAGCAGCCCATCCGGGACAGGGAACTCCTACGAGCAGTACTTC,CASSPSGTGNSYEQYF
TRBJ2-7,TRBV14,few,-,TGTGCCAGCAGCCCCTTGATGGCCCCTGACGGGGAGCAGTACTTC,CASSPLMAPDGEQYF
TRBJ2-7,TRBV9,once,-,TGTGCCAGCAGCGTAGGCCAGGCCGCCTCCTACGAGCAGTACTTC,CASSVGQAASYEQYF
TRBJ1-1,TRBV4-1,-,-,TGCGCCAGCAGCCAAGATGACAGCGGAATAGGACGAATTGAAGCTTTCTTT,CASSQDDSGIGRIEAFF
TRBJ1-4,TRBV4-1,few,TRBD1,TGCGCCAGCAGCCTGGACAGGGGTAGTAATGAAAAACTGTTTTTT,CASSLDRGSNEKLFF
TRBJ2-7,TRBV4-1,few,TRBD2,TGCGCCAGCAGCCAACTACTAGCGGGAGGGCCCTACGAGCAGTACTTC,CASSQLLAGGPYEQYF
TRBJ2-1,TRBV6-5,few,-,TGTGCCAGCAGTTACACGGGGAATGAGCAGTTCTTC,CASSYTGNEQFF
TRBJ2-7,TRBV29-1,few,-,TGCAGCGTAGGGACCTCCTACGAGCAGTACTTC,CSVGTSYEQYF
TRBJ1-6,TRBV4-2,-,TRBD1,TGTGCCAGCAGCCAAGATTTGGGACAGGGGGAAATCTATAATTCACCCCTCCACTTT,CASSQDLGQGEIYNSPLHF
TRBJ2-3,TRBV4-3,-,-,TGCGCCAGCAGCCAAGATCCGAGGGGGAGGGTGAATGTTTGCACAGATACGCAGTATTTT,CASSQDPRGRVNVCTDTQYF
TRBJ2-1,TRBV6-5,-,-,TGTGCCAGCAGTTACTCCCCCCAGGGGAATGAGCAGTTCTTC,CASSYSPQGNEQFF
TRBJ2-4,TRBV19,few,-,TGTGCCAGTAGTATAGGCGACCGCAGGGTTGTCATTCAGTACTTC,CASSIGDRRVVIQYF
TRBJ2-1,TRBV6-1,many,-,TGTGCCAGCAGAGTCAACCGGGACGGAATCAATGAGCAGTTCTTC,CASRVNRDGINEQFF
TRBJ1-5,TRBV12-3/TRBV12-4,-,-,TGTGCCAGCAGTTTAGTCCAGGGGAATCAGCCCCAGCATTTT,CASSLVQGNQPQHF
TRBJ2-2,TRBV12-3/TRBV12-4,-,TRBD2,TGTGCCAGCAGTGGGACTAGCGGGCCAACCGGGGAGCTGTTTTTT,CASSGTSGPTGELFF
TRBJ1-6,TRBV7-2,-,-,TGTGCCAGCAGCTTGGGCTCCTATAATTCACCCCTCCACTTT,CASSLGSYNSPLHF
TRBJ2-5,TRBV12-3/TRBV12-4,-,-,TGTGCCAGCAGTTTGCGGGCAGGGGGCAGCGGGAGTGCGGAGACCCAGTACTTC,CASSLRAGGSGSAETQYF
TRBJ1-3,TRBV2,-,TRBD1,TGTGCCAGCAAGGACAGGGTCGTCTCTGGAAACACCATATATTTT,CASKDRVVSGNTIYF
TRBJ2-7,TRBV6-1,-,-,TGTGCCAGCAGTGAGGTTTGGGGTTCCTACGAGCAGTACTTC,CASSEVWGSYEQYF
TRBJ1-1,TRBV4-3,-,-,TGCGCCAGCAGCCAGGAAATGAACACTGAAGCTTTCTTT,CASSQEMNTEAFF
TRBJ2-7,TRBV3-1,many,-,TGTGCCAGCAGGGACCCGTTAGCGGACGAGCAGTACTTC,CASRDPLADEQYF
TRBJ2-7,TRBV15,-,-,TGTGCCACCAGCAGACCAACGACCTTCGGGGTATGGGTCGAGCAGTACTTC,CATSRPTTFGVWVEQYF
TRBJ2-2,TRBV4-1,-,-,TGCGCCAGCAGCCCCCCGGGAGCGAACACCGGGGAGCTGTTTTTT,CASSPPGANTGELFF
TRBJ2-5,TRBV2,-,TRBD2,TGTGCCAGCAGGTCGACTAGCGGGAGGAGCGAGACCCAGTACTTC,CASRSTSGRSETQYF